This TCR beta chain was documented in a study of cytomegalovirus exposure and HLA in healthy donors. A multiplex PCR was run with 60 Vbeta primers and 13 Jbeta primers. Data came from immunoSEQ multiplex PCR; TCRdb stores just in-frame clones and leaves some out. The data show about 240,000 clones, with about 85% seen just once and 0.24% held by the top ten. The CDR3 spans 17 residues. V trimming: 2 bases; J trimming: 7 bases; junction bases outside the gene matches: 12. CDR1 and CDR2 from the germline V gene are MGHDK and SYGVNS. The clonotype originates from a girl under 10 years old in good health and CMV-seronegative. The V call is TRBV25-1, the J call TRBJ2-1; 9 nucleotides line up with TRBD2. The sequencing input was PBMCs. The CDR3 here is CASSEPLLAGGPNEQFF. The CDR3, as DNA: TGTGCCAGCAGTGAACCTCTCCTGGCGGGAGGGCCAAATGAGCAGTTCTTC.